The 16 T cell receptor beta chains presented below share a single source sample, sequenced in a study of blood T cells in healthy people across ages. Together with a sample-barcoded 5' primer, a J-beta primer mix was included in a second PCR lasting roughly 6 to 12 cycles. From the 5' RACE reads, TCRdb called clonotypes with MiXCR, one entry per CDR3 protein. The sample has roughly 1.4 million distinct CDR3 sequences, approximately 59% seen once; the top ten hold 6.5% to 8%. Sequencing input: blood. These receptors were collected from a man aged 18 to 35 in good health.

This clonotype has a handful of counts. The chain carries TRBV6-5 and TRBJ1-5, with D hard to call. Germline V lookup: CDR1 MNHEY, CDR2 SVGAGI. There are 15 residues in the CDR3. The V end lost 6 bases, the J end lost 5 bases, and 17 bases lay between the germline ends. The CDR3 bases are TGTGCCAGCAGCTTACGTTCGGGGTACGATCAGCCCCAGCATTTT. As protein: CASSLRSGYDQPQHF.

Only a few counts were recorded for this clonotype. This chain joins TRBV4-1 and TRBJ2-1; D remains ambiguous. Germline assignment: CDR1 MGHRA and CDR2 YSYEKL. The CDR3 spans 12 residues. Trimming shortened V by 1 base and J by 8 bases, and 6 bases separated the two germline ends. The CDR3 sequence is CASSQVPDEQFF. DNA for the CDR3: TGCGCCAGCAGCCAAGTCCCGGATGAGCAGTTCTTC.

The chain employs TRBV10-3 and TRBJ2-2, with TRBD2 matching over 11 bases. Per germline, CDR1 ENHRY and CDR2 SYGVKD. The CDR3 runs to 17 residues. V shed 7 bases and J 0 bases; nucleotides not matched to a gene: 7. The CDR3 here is CAINNRLAGTNTGELFF. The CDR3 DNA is TGTGCCATCAACAATCGACTAGCGGGAACGAACACCGGGGAGCTGTTTTTT.

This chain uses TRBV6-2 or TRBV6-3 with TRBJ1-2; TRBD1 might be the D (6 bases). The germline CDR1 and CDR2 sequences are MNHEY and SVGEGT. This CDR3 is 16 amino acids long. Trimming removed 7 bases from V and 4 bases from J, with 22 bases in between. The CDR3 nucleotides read TGTGCCAGCAAAGGAGACAGGCGGATCTTCTTCTATGGCTACACCTTC. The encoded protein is CASKGDRRIFFYGYTF.

DNA for the CDR3: TGCAGCGTTGATAGGGGTAGTGAGCAGTTCTTC. Translating it yields CSVDRGSEQFF. This chain links TRBV29-1 with TRBJ2-1; a possible D gene is TRBD1 (5 bases). Trimming pared 3 bases from V and 9 bases from J, leaving 9 bases between. Germline V gene sequence: CDR1 SQVTM, CDR2 ANQGSEA. The CDR3 length is 11 residues.

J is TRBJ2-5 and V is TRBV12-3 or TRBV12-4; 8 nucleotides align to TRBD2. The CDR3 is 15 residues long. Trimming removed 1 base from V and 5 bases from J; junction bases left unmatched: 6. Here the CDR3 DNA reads TGTGCCAGCAGTTTAGGCGGGGGGTTAAGTGAGACCCAGTACTTC. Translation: CASSLGGGLSETQYF.

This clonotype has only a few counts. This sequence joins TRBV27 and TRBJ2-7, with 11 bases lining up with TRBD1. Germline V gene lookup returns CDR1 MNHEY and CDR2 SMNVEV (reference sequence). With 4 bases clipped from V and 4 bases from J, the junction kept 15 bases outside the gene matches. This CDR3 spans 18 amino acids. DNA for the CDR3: TGTGCCAGCAGTTCCCCCCTGTATTTGGGGACAGGGGGTTACGAGCAGTACTTC. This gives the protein CASSSPLYLGTGGYEQYF.

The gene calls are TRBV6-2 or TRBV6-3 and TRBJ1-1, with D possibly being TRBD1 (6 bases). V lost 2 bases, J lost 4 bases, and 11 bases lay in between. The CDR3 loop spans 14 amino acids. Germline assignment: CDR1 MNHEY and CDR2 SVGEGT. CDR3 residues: CASSYGGVSTEAFF. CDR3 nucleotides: TGTGCCAGCAGTTACGGGGGCGTGAGCACTGAAGCTTTCTTT.

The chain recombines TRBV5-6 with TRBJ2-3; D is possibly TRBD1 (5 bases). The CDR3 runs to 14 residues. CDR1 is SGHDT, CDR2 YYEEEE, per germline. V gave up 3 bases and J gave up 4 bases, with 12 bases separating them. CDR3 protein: CASSSLQGSDTQYF. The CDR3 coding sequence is TGTGCCAGCAGCTCCCTGCAGGGATCAGATACGCAGTATTTT.

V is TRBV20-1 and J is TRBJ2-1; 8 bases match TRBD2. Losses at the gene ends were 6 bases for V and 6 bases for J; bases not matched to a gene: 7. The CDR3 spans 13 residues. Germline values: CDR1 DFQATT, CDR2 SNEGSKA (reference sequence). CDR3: CSAERESFNEQFF. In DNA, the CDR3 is TGCAGTGCCGAGCGGGAGAGTTTCAATGAGCAGTTCTTC.

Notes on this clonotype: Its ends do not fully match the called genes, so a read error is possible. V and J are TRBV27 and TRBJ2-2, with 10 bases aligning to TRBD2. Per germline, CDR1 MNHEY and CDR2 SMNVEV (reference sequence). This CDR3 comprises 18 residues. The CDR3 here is CASSSRVAGGRNTGKLFF. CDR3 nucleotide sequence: TGTGCCAGCAGTTCCCGGGTAGCGGGAGGCCGGAACACCGGGAAGCTGTTTTTT.

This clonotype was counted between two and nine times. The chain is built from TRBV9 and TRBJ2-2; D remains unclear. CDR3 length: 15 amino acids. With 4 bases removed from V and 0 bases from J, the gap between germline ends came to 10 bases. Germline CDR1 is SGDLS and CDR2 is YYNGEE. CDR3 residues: CASSLDRPNTGELFF. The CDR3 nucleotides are TGTGCCAGCAGCCTAGACCGACCGAACACCGGGGAGCTGTTTTTT.

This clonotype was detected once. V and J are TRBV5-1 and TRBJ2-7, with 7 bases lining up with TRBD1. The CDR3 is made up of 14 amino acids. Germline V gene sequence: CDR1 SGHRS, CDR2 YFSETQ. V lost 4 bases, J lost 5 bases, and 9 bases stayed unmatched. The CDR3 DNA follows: TGCGCCAGCAGCCCGGGACAGTCGTCCGACGAGCAGTACTTC. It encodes CASSPGQSSDEQYF.

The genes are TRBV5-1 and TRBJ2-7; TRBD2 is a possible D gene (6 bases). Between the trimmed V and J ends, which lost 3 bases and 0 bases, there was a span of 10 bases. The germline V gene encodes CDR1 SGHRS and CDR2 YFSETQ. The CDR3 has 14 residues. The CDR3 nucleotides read TGCGCCAGCAGCTCAATCGGGAGCTCCTACGAGCAGTACTTC. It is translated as CASSSIGSSYEQYF.

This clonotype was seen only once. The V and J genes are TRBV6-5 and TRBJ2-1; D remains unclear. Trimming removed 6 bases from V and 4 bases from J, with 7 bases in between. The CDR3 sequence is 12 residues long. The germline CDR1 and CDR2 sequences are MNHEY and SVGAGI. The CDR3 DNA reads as TGTGCCAGCAGGGCAACTTACAATGAGCAGTTCTTC. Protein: CASRATYNEQFF.

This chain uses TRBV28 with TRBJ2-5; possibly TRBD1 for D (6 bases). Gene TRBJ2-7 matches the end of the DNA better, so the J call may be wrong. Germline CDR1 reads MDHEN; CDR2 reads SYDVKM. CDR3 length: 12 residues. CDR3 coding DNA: TGTGCCAGCAGGCGACAGGATTACGAGCAGTACTTC. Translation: CASRRQDYEQYF.